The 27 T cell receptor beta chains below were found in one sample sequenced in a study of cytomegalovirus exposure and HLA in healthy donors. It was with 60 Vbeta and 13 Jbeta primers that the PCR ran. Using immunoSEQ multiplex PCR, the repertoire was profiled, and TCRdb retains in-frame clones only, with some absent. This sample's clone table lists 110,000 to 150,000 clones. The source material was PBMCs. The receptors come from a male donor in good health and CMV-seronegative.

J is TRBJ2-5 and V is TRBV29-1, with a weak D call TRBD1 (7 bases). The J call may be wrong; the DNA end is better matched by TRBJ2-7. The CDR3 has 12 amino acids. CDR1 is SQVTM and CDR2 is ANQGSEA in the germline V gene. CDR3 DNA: TGCAGCGTTGGACAGGGAGGCTACGAGCAGTACTTC. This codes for CSVGQGGYEQYF.

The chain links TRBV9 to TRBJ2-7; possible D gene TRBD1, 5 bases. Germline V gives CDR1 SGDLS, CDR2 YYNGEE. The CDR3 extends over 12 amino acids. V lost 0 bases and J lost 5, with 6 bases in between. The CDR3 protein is CASSVGGNEQYF. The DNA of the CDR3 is TGTGCCAGCAGCGTAGGGGGCAACGAGCAGTACTTC.

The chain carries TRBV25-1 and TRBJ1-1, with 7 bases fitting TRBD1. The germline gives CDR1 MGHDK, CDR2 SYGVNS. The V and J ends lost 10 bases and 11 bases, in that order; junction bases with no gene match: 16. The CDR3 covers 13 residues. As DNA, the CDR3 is TGTGCCACGGCTCCGGGACAGTCCCAGGGTGCTTTCTTT. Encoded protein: CATAPGQSQGAFF.

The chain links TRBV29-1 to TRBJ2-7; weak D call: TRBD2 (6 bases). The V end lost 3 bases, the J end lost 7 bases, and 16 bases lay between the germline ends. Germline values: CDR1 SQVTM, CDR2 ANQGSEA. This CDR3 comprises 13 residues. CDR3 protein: CSVDGNPAGEQYF. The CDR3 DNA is TGCAGCGTTGACGGGAACCCGGCGGGGGAGCAGTACTTC.

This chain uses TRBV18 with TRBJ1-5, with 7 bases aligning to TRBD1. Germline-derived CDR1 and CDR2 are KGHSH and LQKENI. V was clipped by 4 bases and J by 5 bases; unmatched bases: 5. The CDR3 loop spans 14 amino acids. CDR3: CASSHGQVDQPQHF. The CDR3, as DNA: TGTGCCAGCTCACATGGACAGGTTGATCAGCCCCAGCATTTT. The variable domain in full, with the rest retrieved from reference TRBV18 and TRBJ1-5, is NAGVMQNPRHLVRRRGQEARLRCSPMKGHSHVYWYRQLPEEGLKFMVYLQKENIIDESGMPKERFSAEFPKEGPSILRIQQVVRGDSAAYFCASSHGQVDQPQHFGDGTRLSIL.

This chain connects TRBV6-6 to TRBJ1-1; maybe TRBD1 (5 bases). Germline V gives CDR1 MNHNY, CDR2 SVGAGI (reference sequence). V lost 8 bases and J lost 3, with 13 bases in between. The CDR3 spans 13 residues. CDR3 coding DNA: TGTGCCAGCGGCCAGGGTGGCCACACTGAAGCTTTCTTT. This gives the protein CASGQGGHTEAFF.

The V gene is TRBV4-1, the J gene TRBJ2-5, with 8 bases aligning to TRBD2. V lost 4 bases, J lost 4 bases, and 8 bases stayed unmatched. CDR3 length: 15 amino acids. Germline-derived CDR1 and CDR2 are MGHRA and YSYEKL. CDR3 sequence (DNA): TGCGCCAGCAGCCTTTTCGGCGGGGGGAGAGAGACCCAGTACTTC. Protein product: CASSLFGGGRETQYF.

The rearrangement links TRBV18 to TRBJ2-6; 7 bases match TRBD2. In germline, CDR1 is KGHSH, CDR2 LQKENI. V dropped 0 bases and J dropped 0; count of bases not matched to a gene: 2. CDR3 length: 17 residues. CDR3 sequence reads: CASSPPGEGSGANVLTF. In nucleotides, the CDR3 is TGTGCCAGCTCACCACCAGGGGAGGGCTCTGGGGCCAACGTCCTGACTTTC. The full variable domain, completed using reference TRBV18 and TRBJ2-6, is NAGVMQNPRHLVRRRGQEARLRCSPMKGHSHVYWYRQLPEEGLKFMVYLQKENIIDESGMPKERFSAEFPKEGPSILRIQQVVRGDSAAYFCASSPPGEGSGANVLTFGAGSRLTVL.

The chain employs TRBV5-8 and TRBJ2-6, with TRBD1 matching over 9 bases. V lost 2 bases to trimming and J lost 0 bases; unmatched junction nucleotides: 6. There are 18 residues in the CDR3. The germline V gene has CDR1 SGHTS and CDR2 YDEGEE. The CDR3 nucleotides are TGTGCCAGCAGCTTTTACAGGGGGCAGAGCTCTGGGGCCAACGTCCTGACTTTC. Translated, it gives CASSFYRGQSSGANVLTF.

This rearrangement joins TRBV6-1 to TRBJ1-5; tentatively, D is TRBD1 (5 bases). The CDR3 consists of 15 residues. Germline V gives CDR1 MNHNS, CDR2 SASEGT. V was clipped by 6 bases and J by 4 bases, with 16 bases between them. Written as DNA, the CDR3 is TGTGCCAGCAGCACAAAGGCCGGGGGGAATCAGCCCCAGCATTTT. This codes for CASSTKAGGNQPQHF.

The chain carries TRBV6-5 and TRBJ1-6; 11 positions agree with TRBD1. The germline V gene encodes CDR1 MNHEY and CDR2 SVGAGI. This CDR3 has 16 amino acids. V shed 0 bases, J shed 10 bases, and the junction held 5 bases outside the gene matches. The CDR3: CASSYSGTGGVSPLHF. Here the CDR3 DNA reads TGTGCCAGCAGTTACTCGGGGACAGGGGGTGTCTCACCCCTCCACTTT.

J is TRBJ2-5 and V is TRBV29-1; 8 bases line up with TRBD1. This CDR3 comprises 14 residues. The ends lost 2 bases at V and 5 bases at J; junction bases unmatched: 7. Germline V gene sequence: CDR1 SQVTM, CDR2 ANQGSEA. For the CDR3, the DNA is TGCAGCGTTGAAATGGGGACAGGCCCGGAGACCCAGTACTTC. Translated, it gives CSVEMGTGPETQYF.

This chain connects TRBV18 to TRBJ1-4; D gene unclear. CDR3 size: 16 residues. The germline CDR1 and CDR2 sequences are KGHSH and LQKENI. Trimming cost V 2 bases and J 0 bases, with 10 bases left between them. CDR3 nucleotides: TGTGCCAGCTCACCAAACAGAACAGCAACTAATGAAAAACTGTTTTTT. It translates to CASSPNRTATNEKLFF.

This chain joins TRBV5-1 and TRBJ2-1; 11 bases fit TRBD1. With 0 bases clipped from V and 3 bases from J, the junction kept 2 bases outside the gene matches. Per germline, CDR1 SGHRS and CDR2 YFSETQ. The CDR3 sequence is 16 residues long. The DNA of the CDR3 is TGCGCCAGCAGCTTGGGGGGGACAGGGGGCTACAATGAGCAGTTCTTC. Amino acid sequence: CASSLGGTGGYNEQFF.

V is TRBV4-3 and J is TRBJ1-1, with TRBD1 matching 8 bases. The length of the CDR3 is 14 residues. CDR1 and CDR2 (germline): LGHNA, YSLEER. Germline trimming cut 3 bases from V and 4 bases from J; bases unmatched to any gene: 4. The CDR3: CASSHGTGGTEAFF. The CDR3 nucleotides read TGCGCCAGCAGCCACGGTACAGGGGGCACTGAAGCTTTCTTT.

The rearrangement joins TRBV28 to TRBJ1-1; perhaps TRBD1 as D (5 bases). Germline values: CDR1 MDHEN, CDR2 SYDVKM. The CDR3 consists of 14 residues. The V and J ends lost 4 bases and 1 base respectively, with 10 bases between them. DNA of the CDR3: TGTGCCAGCAGTTGGACACAGACGAACACTGAAGCTTTCTTT. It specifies CASSWTQTNTEAFF.

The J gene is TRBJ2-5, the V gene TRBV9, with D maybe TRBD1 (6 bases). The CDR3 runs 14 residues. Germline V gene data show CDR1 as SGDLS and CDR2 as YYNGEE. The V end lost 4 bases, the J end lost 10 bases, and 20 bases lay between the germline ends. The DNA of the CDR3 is TGTGCCAGCAGCCCATGGACAGAAGAAAGGGACCAGTACTTC. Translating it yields CASSPWTEERDQYF. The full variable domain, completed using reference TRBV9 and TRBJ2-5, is DSGVTQTPKHLITATGQRVTLRCSPRSGDLSVYWYQQSLDQGLQFLIQYYNGEERAKGNILERFSAQQFPDLHSELNLSSLELGDSALYFCASSPWTEERDQYFGPGTRLLVL.

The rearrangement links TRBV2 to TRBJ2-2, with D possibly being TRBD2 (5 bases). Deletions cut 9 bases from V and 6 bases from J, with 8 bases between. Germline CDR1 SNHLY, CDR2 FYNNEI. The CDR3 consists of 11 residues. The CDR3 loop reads CARRGPGELFF. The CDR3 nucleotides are TGTGCCAGGCGCGGGCCCGGGGAGCTGTTTTTT.

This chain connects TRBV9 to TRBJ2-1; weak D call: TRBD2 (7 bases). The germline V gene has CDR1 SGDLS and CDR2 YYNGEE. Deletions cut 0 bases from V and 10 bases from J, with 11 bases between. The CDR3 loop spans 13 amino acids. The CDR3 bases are TGTGCCAGCAGCGTAGGGGGGAGGGGGGAGCAGTTCTTC. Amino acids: CASSVGGRGEQFF.

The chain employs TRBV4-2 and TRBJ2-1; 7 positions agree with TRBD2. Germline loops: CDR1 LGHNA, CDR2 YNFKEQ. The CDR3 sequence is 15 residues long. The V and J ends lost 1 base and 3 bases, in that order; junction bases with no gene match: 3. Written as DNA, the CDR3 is TGTGCCAGCAGCCAAGGAGGGACTAACTACAATGAGCAGTTCTTC. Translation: CASSQGGTNYNEQFF.

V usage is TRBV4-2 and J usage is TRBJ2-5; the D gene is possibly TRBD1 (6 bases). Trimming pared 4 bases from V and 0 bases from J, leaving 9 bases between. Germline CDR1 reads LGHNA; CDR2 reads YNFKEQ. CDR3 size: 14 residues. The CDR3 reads CASSRGGNQETQYF. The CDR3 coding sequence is TGTGCCAGCAGCCGAGGGGGTAACCAAGAGACCCAGTACTTC.

CDR3 coding DNA: TGTGCCAGCAGCTTGACAAGGGGGGGCAACACTGAAGCTTTCTTT. Translating gives CASSLTRGGNTEAFF. J is TRBJ1-1 and V is TRBV5-4; tentative D call: TRBD1 (6 bases). Deletions cut 1 base from V and 2 bases from J, with 12 bases between. This CDR3 contains 15 residues. Germline V CDR1 and CDR2: SGHNT, YYREEE (reference sequence).

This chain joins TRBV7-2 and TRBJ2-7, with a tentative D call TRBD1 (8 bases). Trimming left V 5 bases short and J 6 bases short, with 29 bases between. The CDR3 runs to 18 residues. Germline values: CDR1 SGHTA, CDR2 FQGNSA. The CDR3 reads CASSNRLQAGQDQGEQYF. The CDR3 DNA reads TGTGCCAGCAGCAACCGGCTCCAAGCGGGACAGGACCAAGGCGAGCAGTACTTC.

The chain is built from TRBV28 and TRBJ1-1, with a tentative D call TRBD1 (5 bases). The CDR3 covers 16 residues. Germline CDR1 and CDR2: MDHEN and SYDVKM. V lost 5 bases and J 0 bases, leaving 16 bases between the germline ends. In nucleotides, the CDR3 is TGTGCCAGCAGTCTACTTCAGACAGCAATGAACACTGAAGCTTTCTTT. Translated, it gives CASSLLQTAMNTEAFF.

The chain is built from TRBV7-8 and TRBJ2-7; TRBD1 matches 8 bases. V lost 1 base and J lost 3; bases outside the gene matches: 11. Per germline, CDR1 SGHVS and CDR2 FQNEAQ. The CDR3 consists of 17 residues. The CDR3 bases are TGTGCCAGCAGCTTAGGGACAGGGAATTTGGCGGGCTACGAGCAGTACTTC. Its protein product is CASSLGTGNLAGYEQYF.

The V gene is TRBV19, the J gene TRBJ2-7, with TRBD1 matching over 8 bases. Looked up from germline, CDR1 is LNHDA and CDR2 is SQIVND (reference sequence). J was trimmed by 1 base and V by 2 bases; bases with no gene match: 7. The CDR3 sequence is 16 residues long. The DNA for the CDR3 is TGTGCCAGTAGTATATTAGGGGGACAGGCGTCCTACGAGCAGTACTTC. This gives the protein CASSILGGQASYEQYF.

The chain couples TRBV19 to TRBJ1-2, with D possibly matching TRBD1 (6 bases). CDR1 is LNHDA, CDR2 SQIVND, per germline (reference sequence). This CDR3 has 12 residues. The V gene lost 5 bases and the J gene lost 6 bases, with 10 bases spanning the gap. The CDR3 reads CASSWGRDGYTF. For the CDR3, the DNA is TGTGCCAGTAGTTGGGGGCGCGATGGCTACACCTTC.